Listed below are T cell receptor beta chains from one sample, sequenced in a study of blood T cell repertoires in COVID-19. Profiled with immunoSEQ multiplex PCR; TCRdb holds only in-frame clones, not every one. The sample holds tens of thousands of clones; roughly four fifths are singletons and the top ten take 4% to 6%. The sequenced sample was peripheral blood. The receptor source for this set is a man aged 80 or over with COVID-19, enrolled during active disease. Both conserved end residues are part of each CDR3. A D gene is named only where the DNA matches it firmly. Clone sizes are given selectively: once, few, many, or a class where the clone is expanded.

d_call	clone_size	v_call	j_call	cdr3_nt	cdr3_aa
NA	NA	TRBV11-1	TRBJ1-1	TGTGCCAGCAGCCCACAGGGCTTGGTAAACACTGAAGCTTTCTTT	CASSPQGLVNTEAFF
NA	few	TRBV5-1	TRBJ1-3	TGCGCCAGCAGAGAGGGCGGGATTGGAAACACCATATATTTT	CASREGGIGNTIYF
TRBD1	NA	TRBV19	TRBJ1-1	TGTGCCAGTAGCCGGACAGGGGCCACTGAAGCTTTCTTT	CASSRTGATEAFF
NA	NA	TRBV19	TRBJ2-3	TGTGCCAGTACAGACCGGGGAGTGGGCACAGATACGCAGTATTTT	CASTDRGVGTDTQYF
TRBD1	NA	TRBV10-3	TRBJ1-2	TGTGCCATCAGTGAGAAAACAGGGGACTATGGCTACACCTTC	CAISEKTGDYGYTF
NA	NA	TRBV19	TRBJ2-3	TGTGCCAGTAGTATGGGGACTGGCACAGATACGCAGTATTTT	CASSMGTGTDTQYF
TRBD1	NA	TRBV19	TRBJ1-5	TGTGCCAGTAGCAGCGGACAGGGCCCTCAGCCCCAGCATTTT	CASSSGQGPQPQHF
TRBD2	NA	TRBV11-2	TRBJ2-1	TGTGCCAGCAGCTTAGGGGGCGGGGGGGCCCCATCCTACAATGAGCAGTTCTTC	CASSLGGGGAPSYNEQFF
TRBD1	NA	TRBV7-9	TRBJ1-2	TGTGCCAGCAGCACAAGGGACAGGGGGACCAACTATGGCTACACCTTC	CASSTRDRGTNYGYTF
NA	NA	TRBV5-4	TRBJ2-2	TGTGCCAGCAGCTTTCCCTCAACCGGTCGGGCCGGGGAGCTGTTTTTT	CASSFPSTGRAGELFF
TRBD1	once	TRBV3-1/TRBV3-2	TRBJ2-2	TGTGCCAGCAGCCAACGTGACAGGGGGAACACCGGGGAGCTGTTTTTT	CASSQRDRGNTGELFF
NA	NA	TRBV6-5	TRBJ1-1	TGTGCCAGCAGTCCCCAGACAGGAGTAAACACTGAAGCTTTCTTT	CASSPQTGVNTEAFF
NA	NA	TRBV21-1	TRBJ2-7	TGTGCCAGCAGCAAAGGGGGGGGGCGCCGGTACGAGCAGTACTTC	CASSKGGGRRYEQYF